The subject of this entry is one T cell receptor (beta chain). Original handling: Estimation of nucleated cell counts was performed using reference gene primer amplification. The assay was immunoSEQ multiplex PCR, and TCRdb's table has in-frame clones only and misses some. The DNA was the basis for D and trimming; V, J and clone size are from that table. The profile shows more than 200,000 clones, about nine tenths of them singletons. These data are taken from a study of blood T cell repertoires in COVID-19. Ages ranged from roughly 18 to 95 years, with residence in 24 US areas. Participants were placed into cohorts based on the clinical history they reported. Two consecutive negative NP/OP PCR tests, clearance, or resolved symptoms defined Cohort 3 recovery. V was clipped by 4 bases and J by 6 bases, with 8 bases between them. Germline V lookup: CDR1 SGHKS, CDR2 YYEKEE (reference sequence). The CDR3 runs 12 residues.

The chain couples TRBV5-5 to TRBJ1-5; D might be TRBD1 (5 bases). This TCR was sampled from a man between 40 and 49 years old who had recovered from COVID-19. The sequenced material came from PBMCs or T cells enriched from blood (not recorded which). DNA for the CDR3: TGTGCCAGCAGCATGCAGGGTCAGCCCCAGCATTTT. This encodes CASSMQGQPQHF.